A selection of T cell receptor beta chains follows, all from one sample in a study of T-cell memory formation after mild COVID-19. MiXCR, applied by TCRdb to the 5' RACE reads, yields one record per CDR3 protein. Of 150,000 to 200,000 distinct CDR3 sequences in the sample, 31% are singletons; the top ten hold 12%. Material: PBMCs or a T cell subset sorted from them (not recorded which). The receptors shown here come from an adult woman who had mild COVID-19 (a few samples of this study predate the infection). Cell type and time point are not known. The CDR3 runs from the conserved cysteine through the conserved F or W. D genes are given only for firm matches. Where a row states a size, it is once, few, many or the class of an expanded clone; other rows omit it.

len	v_gene	j_gene	d_gene	abundance	CDR3aa	CDR3nt
15	TRBV12-3/TRBV12-4	TRBJ2-1	-	few	CASSPRNFVGNEQFF	TGTGCCAGCAGTCCTAGGAATTTCGTAGGCAATGAGCAGTTCTTC
13	TRBV9	TRBJ1-2	-	few	CASSEGAQFRYTF	TGTGCCAGCAGCGAAGGGGCCCAGTTTCGCTACACCTTC
16	TRBV7-6	TRBJ2-7	TRBD1	few	CASSLGYRGSSYEQYF	TGTGCCAGCAGCTTAGGCTACAGGGGGAGCTCCTACGAGCAGTACTTC
18	TRBV4-1	TRBJ2-4	-	-	CASSQAWKAFLAKNIQYF	TGCGCCAGCAGCCAGGCTTGGAAAGCATTTCTAGCCAAAAACATTCAGTACTTC
15	TRBV5-4	TRBJ2-5	TRBD1	-	CASSLTTGGGETQYF	TGTGCCAGCAGCCTAACGACAGGGGGTGGCGAGACCCAGTACTTC
13	TRBV4-3	TRBJ1-6	-	-	CASSQLPTSPLHF	TGCGCCAGCAGCCAACTACCAACGTCACCCCTCCACTTT
10	TRBV20-1	TRBJ2-1	-	-	CSARTYEQFF	TGCAGTGCTAGAACCTATGAGCAGTTCTTC
14	TRBV3-1	TRBJ2-7	-	-	CASSPSTQTGEQYF	TGTGCCAGCAGCCCCTCCACACAGACCGGGGAGCAGTACTTC
13	TRBV6-2/TRBV6-3	TRBJ2-1	TRBD1	many	CASSYRGQPWPFF	TGTGCCAGCAGTTACAGGGGACAGCCCTGGCCGTTCTTC
14	TRBV11-3	TRBJ1-2	-	-	CASSTTGSGYGYTF	TGTGCCAGCAGCACCACCGGGAGCGGATATGGCTACACCTTC
15	TRBV7-8	TRBJ2-1	-	-	CASSPDRFVHNEQFF	TGTGCCAGCAGCCCTGACAGGTTCGTTCACAATGAGCAGTTCTTC
16	TRBV4-1	TRBJ2-2	-	few	CASSWAIAANTGELFF	TGCGCCAGCAGCTGGGCTATAGCAGCGAACACCGGGGAGCTGTTTTTT
12	TRBV12-3/TRBV12-4	TRBJ2-7	-	-	CASSSRLGEQYF	TGTGCCAGCAGTTCCAGACTCGGCGAGCAGTACTTC
15	TRBV27	TRBJ2-6	TRBD2	-	CASSFLAAGANVLTF	TGTGCCAGCAGTTTCCTAGCGGCTGGGGCCAACGTCCTGACTTTC
16	TRBV24-1	TRBJ2-3	-	few	CATSDPRGGATDTQYF	TGTGCCACCAGTGATCCCCGAGGGGGGGCCACAGATACGCAGTATTTT
15	TRBV21-1	TRBJ2-7	-	-	CASSKVLTGTYEQYF	TGTGCCAGCAGCAAAGTTCTAACAGGGACCTACGAGCAGTACTTC
16	TRBV12-3/TRBV12-4	TRBJ1-4	-	few	CASSHSEGGPDEKLFF	TGTGCCAGCAGTCACTCCGAGGGGGGTCCAGATGAAAAACTGTTTTTT
15	TRBV20-1	TRBJ1-1	TRBD1	-	CSALGGDRVNTEAFF	TGCAGTGCTCTAGGGGGAGACAGGGTGAACACTGAAGCTTTCTTT
14	TRBV10-3	TRBJ1-2	TRBD1	few	CATKRTGEDYGYTF	TGTGCCACCAAACGGACAGGGGAAGACTATGGCTACACCTTC
14	TRBV27	TRBJ2-5	-	-	CASSPRALGGTQYF	TGTGCCAGCAGTCCCAGGGCCCTAGGAGGGACCCAGTACTTC
15	TRBV12-3/TRBV12-4	TRBJ2-3	-	-	CASKPEGSGTDTQYF	TGTGCCAGCAAGCCCGAGGGGTCGGGAACAGATACGCAGTATTTT
14	TRBV7-8	TRBJ2-5	-	few	CASSLVEGGGTQYF	TGTGCCAGCAGCTTAGTGGAGGGAGGGGGGACCCAGTACTTC
14	TRBV10-3	TRBJ2-3	-	few	CAISYGERTDTQYF	TGTGCCATCAGCTACGGGGAGAGGACAGATACGCAGTATTTT
15	TRBV6-2/TRBV6-3	TRBJ2-1	TRBD2	-	CASSYPRLAGNEQFF	TGTGCCAGCAGTTACCCGCGACTAGCGGGAAATGAGCAGTTCTTC
16	TRBV9	TRBJ2-2	TRBD1	-	CASSVAQGANTGELFF	TGTGCCAGCAGCGTAGCTCAGGGGGCGAACACCGGGGAGCTGTTTTTT
12	TRBV6-4	TRBJ1-2	-	-	CASSEQGNGYTF	TGTGCCAGCAGTGAACAGGGCAATGGCTACACCTTC
15	TRBV12-3/TRBV12-4	TRBJ2-5	TRBD1	few	CASSNPGQGVETQYF	TGTGCCAGCAGTAACCCGGGACAGGGGGTCGAGACCCAGTACTTC
14	TRBV12-3/TRBV12-4	TRBJ2-7	TRBD2	few	CASTPGLAGVEQYF	TGTGCCAGCACCCCGGGACTAGCGGGGGTCGAGCAGTACTTC
16	TRBV20-1	TRBJ2-5	-	-	CSARDLRTMDEETQYF	TGCAGTGCTAGAGATCTTAGGACGATGGATGAGGAGACCCAGTACTTC
16	TRBV11-2	TRBJ2-1	TRBD2	few	CASSLETSGSNNEQFF	TGTGCCAGCAGCTTAGAGACTAGCGGGTCAAACAATGAGCAGTTCTTC
14	TRBV24-1	TRBJ1-4	-	once	CATSESTESGKLFF	TGTGCCACCAGTGAATCTACGGAGTCTGGAAAACTGTTTTTT
15	TRBV20-1	TRBJ1-1	TRBD1	few	CSARKQQGVSTEAFF	TGCAGTGCTAGAAAACAACAGGGGGTCTCCACTGAAGCTTTCTTT
15	TRBV9	TRBJ2-7	TRBD1	-	CASSVEGTGSYEQYF	TGTGCCAGCAGCGTAGAAGGGACAGGGTCCTACGAGCAGTACTTC
16	TRBV14	TRBJ2-1	TRBD1	-	CASSQKPGQIYNEQFF	TGTGCCAGCAGCCAAAAACCGGGACAGATCTACAATGAGCAGTTCTTC
12	TRBV12-3/TRBV12-4	TRBJ1-2	-	many	CASSLSSGFYTF	TGTGCCAGCAGTTTAAGTTCTGGGTTCTACACCTTC
16	TRBV7-9	TRBJ2-7	-	-	CASSLGGGESSYEQYF	TGTGCCAGCAGCTTAGGTGGGGGCGAGAGCTCCTACGAGCAGTACTTC
15	TRBV30	TRBJ2-2	-	few	CAWSAASLGTGELFF	TGTGCCTGGAGCGCAGCTTCACTCGGGACCGGGGAGCTGTTTTTT